These 23 T cell receptor beta chains came from one sample sequenced in a study of cytomegalovirus exposure and HLA in healthy donors. Libraries were prepared by immunoSEQ multiplex PCR; TCRdb keeps only in-frame clonotypes and omits some of them. Seen here are tens of thousands of clones, over 85% observed once, and the top ten hold under 2%. The sample taken for sequencing was PBMCs. The receptors stem from a man aged 18 to 35 in good health and CMV-seropositive.

The V gene is TRBV15, the J gene TRBJ1-5; TRBD1 might be the D (6 bases). This CDR3 comprises 15 residues. Trimming removed 1 base from V and 5 bases from J, with 12 bases in between. CDR1 and CDR2 from the germline V gene are LNHNV and YYDKDF (reference sequence). In DNA, the CDR3 is TGTGCCACCAGCAGAGGGGGGCTGTGGGATCAGCCCCAGCATTTT. Protein: CATSRGGLWDQPQHF.

The CDR3 DNA is TGCGCCAGCAGCGGGCGCGGGGGACTTTTTTCCTACAATGAGCAGTTCTTC. Protein: CASSGRGGLFSYNEQFF. V and J are TRBV4-1 and TRBJ2-1, with 7 bases fitting TRBD2. Germline V gives CDR1 MGHRA, CDR2 YSYEKL. This CDR3 has 17 amino acids. The J segment lost 1 base and the V segment lost 5 bases, leaving 11 bases of the junction unmatched.

This rearrangement joins TRBV5-5 to TRBJ2-7; 12 positions match TRBD2. This CDR3 region has 15 residues. The V gene's germline CDR1 is SGHKS and CDR2 YYEKEE (reference sequence). The J segment lost 4 bases and the V segment lost 3 bases, leaving 5 bases of the junction unmatched. CDR3 loop: CASSSTSGSMYEQYF. CDR3 in DNA: TGTGCCAGCAGCTCGACTAGCGGGAGTATGTACGAGCAGTACTTC.

V and J are TRBV28 and TRBJ1-2; 8 positions match TRBD1. Per the germline V gene, CDR1 is MDHEN and CDR2 is SYDVKM. The V and J ends lost 7 bases and 7 bases, in that order; junction bases with no gene match: 17. The CDR3 has 16 amino acids. The CDR3 nucleotides read TGTGCCAGCACCTCCCCGGTCGACAGGGGACGGGGTGGCTACACCTTC. Its translation: CASTSPVDRGRGGYTF.

The V call is TRBV7-2, the J call TRBJ1-4; no firm D call. V gave up 2 bases and J gave up 4 bases, with 2 bases separating them. CDR3 length: 12 amino acids. Germline-derived CDR1 and CDR2 are SGHTA and FQGNSA. The CDR3 loop is CASSLRNEKLFF. CDR3 DNA sequence: TGTGCCAGCAGCTTACGTAATGAAAAACTGTTTTTT.

This sequence joins TRBV2 and TRBJ2-1; TRBD2 aligns across 13 bases. This CDR3 spans 20 amino acids. V lost 4 bases, J lost 0 bases, and 12 bases stayed unmatched. CDR1 SNHLY and CDR2 FYNNEI come from the germline V gene. As DNA, the CDR3 is TGTGCCAGCAGTGTGTATATTCGGACTAGCGGGGGTAGCTCCTACAATGAGCAGTTCTTC. It is translated as CASSVYIRTSGGSSYNEQFF.

V usage is TRBV18 and J usage is TRBJ2-3, with 7 bases lining up with TRBD1. V shed 2 bases and J 4 bases; nucleotides not matched to a gene: 6. Germline V gene sequence: CDR1 KGHSH, CDR2 LQKENI. The CDR3 extends over 15 amino acids. Here the CDR3 DNA reads TGTGCCAGCTCACCAGAATTAGGGGGCGCAGATACGCAGTATTTT. Translating it yields CASSPELGGADTQYF.

This sequence joins TRBV7-2 and TRBJ2-5; 7 bases are shared with TRBD2. The CDR3 runs 12 residues. The junction had 6 bases not matched to a gene; V was cut back by 7 bases and J by 7 bases. Germline loops: CDR1 SGHTA, CDR2 FQGNSA. DNA of the CDR3: TGTGCCAGCAAGGGACTAATCTCGACCCAGTACTTC. The encoded protein is CASKGLISTQYF.

This sequence joins TRBV6-1 and TRBJ1-2; D may be TRBD1 (6 bases). Deletions cut 6 bases from V and 4 bases from J, with 18 bases between. CDR3 length equals 15 residues. Germline CDR1 MNHNS, CDR2 SASEGT. As DNA, the CDR3 is TGTGCCAGCAGAACCGAGACAGGAGTGGTCTATGGCTACACCTTC. Translating gives CASRTETGVVYGYTF.

This sequence joins TRBV29-1 and TRBJ2-1, with a weak D call TRBD2 (7 bases). The CDR3 has 13 amino acids. Germline CDR1 is SQVTM and CDR2 is ANQGSEA. Trimming removed 6 bases from V and 4 bases from J, with 13 bases in between. The CDR3 DNA reads TGCAGCGTCCGAAGGGGGGGATACAATGAGCAGTTCTTC. Its translation is CSVRRGGYNEQFF.

The genes are TRBV5-6 and TRBJ1-1, with D unclear. Trimming pared 4 bases from V and 7 bases from J, leaving 11 bases between. This CDR3 has 12 amino acids. The V gene's germline CDR1 is SGHDT and CDR2 YYEEEE. The CDR3: CASSPVGGEAFF. The DNA for the CDR3 is TGTGCCAGCAGCCCTGTGGGAGGTGAAGCTTTCTTT.

The rearrangement links TRBV7-9 to TRBJ2-5, with TRBD1 as a possible D gene (6 bases). The CDR3 is 16 residues long. The V end was cut by 5 bases, the J end by 1 base, with 17 bases between. CDR1 is SEHNR, CDR2 FQNEAQ, per germline (reference sequence). The CDR3 loop reads CASSPIGRGTQETQYF. The DNA for the CDR3 is TGTGCCAGCAGCCCCATCGGCAGGGGTACCCAAGAGACCCAGTACTTC. Full variable domain (rest looked up from reference TRBV7-9 and TRBJ2-5): DTGVSQNPRHKITKRGQNVTFRCDPISEHNRLYWYRQTLGQGPEFLTYFQNEAQLEKSRLLSDRFSAERPKGSFSTLEIQRTEQGDSAMYLCASSPIGRGTQETQYFGPGTRLLVL.

J is TRBJ2-3 and V is TRBV4-1; D unclear. With 1 base removed from V and 6 bases from J, the gap between germline ends came to 8 bases. The CDR3 loop spans 13 amino acids. Per the germline V gene, CDR1 is MGHRA and CDR2 is YSYEKL. The CDR3 sequence: CASSQAHQDTQYF. The CDR3 DNA reads TGCGCCAGCAGCCAAGCTCACCAGGATACGCAGTATTTT.

The chain joins TRBV28 to TRBJ1-2; TRBD1 matches at 7 bases. This CDR3 spans 14 amino acids. V lost 3 bases to trimming and J lost 7 bases; unmatched junction nucleotides: 8. Germline CDR1 and CDR2: MDHEN and SYDVKM. In DNA form, the CDR3 reads TGTGCCAGCAGTTTCCCAACAGGGGATTTTGGCTACACCTTC. Its protein product is CASSFPTGDFGYTF.

The chain links TRBV27 to TRBJ1-2; D gene uncertain. CDR3 length equals 13 residues. V shed 5 bases and J shed 1 base, with 8 bases lying between them. Germline lookup yields CDR1 MNHEY and CDR2 SMNVEV (reference sequence). The CDR3 nucleotides read TGTGCCAGCAGTCCTAATATTAACTATGGCTACACCTTC. Translating gives CASSPNINYGYTF.

This clone occurred once. The chain has TRBV9 and TRBJ2-6, with unresolved D. Trimming pared 2 bases from V and 2 bases from J, leaving 2 bases between. The CDR3 is made up of 13 amino acids. Germline assignment: CDR1 SGDLS and CDR2 YYNGEE. The DNA of the CDR3 is TGTGCCAGCAGCGTTACTGGGGCCAACGTCCTGACTTTC. Translating it yields CASSVTGANVLTF.

The gene calls are TRBV28 and TRBJ2-7, with 8 bases identical to TRBD1. The CDR3 covers 15 residues. The V segment lost 3 bases and the J segment 2 bases; nucleotides outside the gene matches: 6. Germline V gives CDR1 MDHEN, CDR2 SYDVKM. The CDR3 DNA reads as TGTGCCAGCAGTTTGGTCGGGACAGGTCCCTACGAGCAGTACTTC. Encoded protein: CASSLVGTGPYEQYF.

The chain uses TRBV9 and TRBJ1-1, with D possibly being TRBD1 (6 bases). V lost 1 base and J lost 4, with 14 bases in between. Germline CDR1 reads SGDLS; CDR2 reads YYNGEE. The CDR3 is 15 residues long. This CDR3 reads CASSVLQQGGTEAFF. The CDR3 nucleotides read TGTGCCAGCAGCGTATTACAGCAAGGGGGCACTGAAGCTTTCTTT.

This chain joins TRBV18 and TRBJ2-5; 8 nucleotides match TRBD2. The CDR3 extends over 15 amino acids. Germline V gene lookup returns CDR1 KGHSH and CDR2 LQKENI. The ends lost 5 bases at V and 2 bases at J; junction bases unmatched: 7. For the CDR3, the DNA is TGTGCCAGCTCATTGAGCGGGGGCGGTCAAGAGACCCAGTACTTC. Translation gives CASSLSGGGQETQYF.

The chain couples TRBV19 to TRBJ1-2; 8 bases line up with TRBD1. V lost 3 bases to trimming and J lost 4 bases; unmatched junction nucleotides: 7. Germline CDR1 reads LNHDA; CDR2 reads SQIVND (reference sequence). CDR3 length: 15 amino acids. CDR3 protein: CASSIGRQGSYGYTF. The CDR3 nucleotides read TGTGCCAGTAGTATCGGCCGACAGGGGAGCTATGGCTACACCTTC.

V is TRBV5-1 and J is TRBJ1-2; 8 bases fit TRBD1. V trimming: 4 bases; J trimming: 4 bases; junction bases outside the gene matches: 9. Germline V gene data show CDR1 as SGHRS and CDR2 as YFSETQ. The CDR3 sequence is 15 residues long. Here the CDR3 DNA reads TGCGCCAGCAGCATCGGGACAGGTCTTCCCTATGGCTACACCTTC. Translation gives CASSIGTGLPYGYTF.

The J gene is TRBJ1-1, the V gene TRBV6-1, with TRBD1 matching over 10 bases. Germline V gives CDR1 MNHNS, CDR2 SASEGT. There are 13 residues in the CDR3. The V gene end was trimmed by 8 bases and the J gene end by 5 bases; junction bases not matched to a gene: 5. The CDR3 DNA follows: TGTGCCAGCTCCGGGACAGGGGTTACTGAAGCTTTCTTT. Residues: CASSGTGVTEAFF.

The rearrangement uses TRBV6-5 and TRBJ1-2; D gene ambiguous. V lost 5 bases, J lost 8 bases, and 15 bases lay in between. The CDR3 extends over 13 amino acids. The germline V gene encodes CDR1 MNHEY and CDR2 SVGAGI. CDR3 loop: CASSERELGGYTF. CDR3 bases: TGTGCCAGCAGTGAAAGGGAGCTGGGGGGCTACACCTTC.